This TCR beta chain was sequenced during a study of OX40 agonist ivuxolimab in advanced cancers. Study in general: Recorded diagnoses for dose-escalation patients were hepatocellular carcinoma, melanoma, renal cell or head and neck cancer. The dose-escalation cohort was over 65% male, with a mean age of around 60 years, ranging about 20 to 85.

Findings of the study overall: Low normalized clonal expansion also occurred in some nonresponding patients. In the expanded peripheral T cells, antigen specificity was never determined.

TCRdb's copy holds only in-frame clones and misses some; the assay was immunoSEQ multiplex PCR. The profile shows around 80,000 clones, roughly nine tenths of them singletons. Concerning this clone: What it binds is not known.

The CDR3 covers 15 residues. The germline CDR1 and CDR2 sequences are LGHNA and YNFKEQ. Trimming removed 4 bases from V and 1 base from J, with 14 bases in between. The source material was CD4+ or CD8+ T cells sorted from blood, sampled in a trial of the OX40 agonist ivuxolimab. J is TRBJ2-7 and V is TRBV4-2; D remains ambiguous. The TCR was taken from an adult with an advanced solid tumor such as melanoma, head and neck, liver or kidney cancer. The CDR3 nucleotides read TGTGCCAGCAGCCCAAGGGTTGGGGATTCCTACGAGCAGTACTTC. This gives the protein CASSPRVGDSYEQYF.